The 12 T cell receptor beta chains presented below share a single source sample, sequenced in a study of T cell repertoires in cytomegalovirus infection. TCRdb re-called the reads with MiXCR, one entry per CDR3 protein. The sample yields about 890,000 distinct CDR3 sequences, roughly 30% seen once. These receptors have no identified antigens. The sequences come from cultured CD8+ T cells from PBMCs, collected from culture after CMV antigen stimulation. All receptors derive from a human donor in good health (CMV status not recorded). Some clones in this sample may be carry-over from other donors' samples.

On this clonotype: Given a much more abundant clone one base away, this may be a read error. Here the CDR3 reads CASSSDRVRETQHF. CDR3 DNA: TGTGCCAGCAGCTCCGACAGGGTTCGAGAAACCCAGCATTTT. The V call is TRBV7-9, the J call TRBJ1-5; 7 bases align to TRBD1. V lost 4 bases and J lost 11; bases outside the gene matches: 11. The CDR3 has 14 amino acids. The germline CDR1 and CDR2 sequences are SEHNR and FQNEAQ (reference sequence).

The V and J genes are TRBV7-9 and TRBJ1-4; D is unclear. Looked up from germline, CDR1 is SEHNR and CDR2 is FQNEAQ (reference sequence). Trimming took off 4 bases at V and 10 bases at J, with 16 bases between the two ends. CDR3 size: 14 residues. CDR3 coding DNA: TGTGCCAGCAGCTGGGTGGGCTCACCGGGAAAACTGTTTTTT. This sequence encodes CASSWVGSPGKLFF.

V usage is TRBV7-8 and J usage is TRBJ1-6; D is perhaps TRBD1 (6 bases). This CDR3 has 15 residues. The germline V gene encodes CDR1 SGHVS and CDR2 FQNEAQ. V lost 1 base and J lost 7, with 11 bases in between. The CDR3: CASSLERGWNSPLHF. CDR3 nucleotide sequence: TGTGCCAGCAGCTTAGAAAGGGGGTGGAATTCACCCCTCCACTTT.

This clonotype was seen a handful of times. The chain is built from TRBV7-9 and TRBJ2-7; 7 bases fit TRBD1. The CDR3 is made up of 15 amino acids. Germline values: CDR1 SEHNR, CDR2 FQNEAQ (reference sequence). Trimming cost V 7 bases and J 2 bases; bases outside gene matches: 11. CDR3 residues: CASNNLSQGAYEQYF. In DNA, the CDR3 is TGTGCCAGCAACAACCTCTCCCAGGGGGCCTACGAGCAGTACTTC.

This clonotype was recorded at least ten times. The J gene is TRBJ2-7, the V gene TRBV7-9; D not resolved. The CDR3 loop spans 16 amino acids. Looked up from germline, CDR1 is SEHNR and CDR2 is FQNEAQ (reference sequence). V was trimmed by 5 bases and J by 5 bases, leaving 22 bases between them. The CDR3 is CASSGHSKDTGDEQYF. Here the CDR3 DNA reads TGTGCCAGCAGCGGGCACTCGAAAGACACGGGCGACGAGCAGTACTTC.

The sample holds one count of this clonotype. CDR3 in amino acids: CASSAKVKQFF. CDR3 nucleotides: TGTGCCAGCAGTGCCAAGGTTAAGCAGTTCTTC. V gene TRBV12-3 or TRBV12-4 combines with J gene TRBJ2-1; unclear D gene. Trimming left V 5 bases short and J 11 bases short, with 10 bases between. This CDR3 is built from 11 residues.

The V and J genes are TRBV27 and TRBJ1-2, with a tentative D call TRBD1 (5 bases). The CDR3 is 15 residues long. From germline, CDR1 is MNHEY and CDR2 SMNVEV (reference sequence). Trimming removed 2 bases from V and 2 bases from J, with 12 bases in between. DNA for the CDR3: TGTGCCAGCAGTTTAGGAGTCGGGGGAAACTATGGCTACACCTTC. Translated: CASSLGVGGNYGYTF.

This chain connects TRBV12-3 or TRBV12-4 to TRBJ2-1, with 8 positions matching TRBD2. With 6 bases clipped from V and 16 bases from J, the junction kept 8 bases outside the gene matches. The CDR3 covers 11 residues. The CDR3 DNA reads TGTGCCAGCAGGTCCGGGGGGGGCGAATTCTTC. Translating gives CASRSGGGEFF.

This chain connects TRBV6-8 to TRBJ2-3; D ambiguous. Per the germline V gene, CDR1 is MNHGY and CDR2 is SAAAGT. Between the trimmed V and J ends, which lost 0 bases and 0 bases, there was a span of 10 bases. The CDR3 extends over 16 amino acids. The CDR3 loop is CASSYSMTPSTDTQYF. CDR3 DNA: TGTGCCAGCAGTTACTCGATGACTCCTAGCACAGATACGCAGTATTTT.

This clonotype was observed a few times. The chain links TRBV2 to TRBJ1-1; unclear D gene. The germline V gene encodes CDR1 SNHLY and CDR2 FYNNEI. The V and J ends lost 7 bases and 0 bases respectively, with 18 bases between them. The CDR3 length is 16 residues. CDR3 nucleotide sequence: TGTGCCAGCAATTTTGGGGATCCCCTAATGAACACTGAAGCTTTCTTT. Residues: CASNFGDPLMNTEAFF.

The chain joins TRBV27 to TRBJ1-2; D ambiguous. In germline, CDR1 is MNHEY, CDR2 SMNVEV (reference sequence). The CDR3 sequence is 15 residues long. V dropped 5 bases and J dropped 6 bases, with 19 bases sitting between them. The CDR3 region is CASSITGSPWNGYTF. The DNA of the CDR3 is TGTGCCAGCAGTATAACCGGGTCACCCTGGAATGGCTACACCTTC.

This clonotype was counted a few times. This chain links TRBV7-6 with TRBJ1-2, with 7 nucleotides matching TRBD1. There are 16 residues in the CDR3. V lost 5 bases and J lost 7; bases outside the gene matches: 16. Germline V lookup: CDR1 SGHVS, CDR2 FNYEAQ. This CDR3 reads CASSRDRALVRSGYTF. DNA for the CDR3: TGTGCCAGCAGCAGAGACAGGGCCTTAGTTAGGAGTGGCTACACCTTC.